A single sample is the source of the 5 T cell receptor beta chains below, sequenced in a study of cytotoxic CD8 clonotypes in ibrutinib-treated CLL. The assay was immunoSEQ multiplex PCR, and TCRdb's table has in-frame clones only and misses some. The table has about 72,000 clones, roughly two thirds seen once; the top ten hold 5.7%. Sequenced material: PBMCs, taken after 12 months of ibrutinib treatment. Every receptor here comes from a human donor with chronic lymphocytic leukemia.

The chain carries TRBV2 and TRBJ2-5, with 9 bases matching TRBD2. Trimming at V came to 3 bases and at J to 4 bases, leaving 9 bases not matched to a gene. The CDR3 totals 16 residues. Germline V CDR1 and CDR2: SNHLY, FYNNEI. CDR3 DNA sequence: TGTGCCAGCAGTGATGTCCGCGGGGGGGCGGGAGAGACCCAGTACTTC. Translated: CASSDVRGGAGETQYF.

V and J are TRBV5-1 and TRBJ1-2, with D possibly matching TRBD1 (5 bases). The V gene lost 2 bases and the J gene lost 7 bases, with 21 bases spanning the gap. This CDR3 contains 16 residues. Looked up from germline, CDR1 is SGHRS and CDR2 is YFSETQ. CDR3 sequence reads: CASSFGGAGFMLGYTF. The CDR3 coding sequence is TGCGCCAGCAGCTTCGGAGGGGCCGGGTTTATGCTTGGCTACACCTTC. Supplemented by reference TRBV5-1 and TRBJ1-2, the full variable domain reads KAGVTQTPRYLIKTRGQQVTLSCSPISGHRSVSWYQQTPGQGLQFLFEYFSETQRNKGNFPGRFSGRQFSNSRSEMNVSTLELGDSALYLCASSFGGAGFMLGYTFGSGTRLTVV.

The rearrangement uses TRBV9 and TRBJ2-1; 8 positions match TRBD1. Germline CDR1 is SGDLS and CDR2 is YYNGEE. The V gene end was trimmed by 3 bases and the J gene end by 6 bases; junction bases not matched to a gene: 11. This CDR3 region has 16 residues. In DNA, the CDR3 is TGTGCCAGCAGCGGACAGGGGCTTCCTTTAGTCAATGAGCAGTTCTTC. It codes for CASSGQGLPLVNEQFF.

The chain employs TRBV30 and TRBJ1-1, with D possibly matching TRBD1 (5 bases). CDR3 length: 14 amino acids. Germline assignment: CDR1 GTSNPN and CDR2 SVGIG (reference sequence). Trimming shortened V by 0 bases and J by 3 bases, and 11 bases separated the two germline ends. The CDR3: CAWSVIGGYTEAFF. CDR3 coding DNA: TGTGCCTGGAGTGTAATCGGGGGGTACACTGAAGCTTTCTTT.

The chain uses TRBV6-5 and TRBJ1-4; D is unresolved. The germline V gene has CDR1 MNHEY and CDR2 SVGAGI. V lost 5 bases to trimming and J lost 3 bases, with 10 bases between them. The CDR3 has 14 amino acids. The CDR3 region is CASSPELANEKLFF. CDR3 sequence (DNA): TGTGCCAGCAGTCCGGAGTTAGCTAATGAAAAACTGTTTTTT.